Following are 14 T cell receptor beta chains from one sample sequenced in a study of CD8 T cells in ankylosing spondylitis. Using its own MiXCR run on the 5' RACE reads, TCRdb lists one record per CDR3 protein. The data contain about 35,000 distinct CDR3 sequences, approximately 10% of them singletons. The source material was blood, either unsorted or a sorted T cell fraction (not recorded which). The receptors here all came from a male donor with ankylosing spondylitis or in good health (not recorded which).

The V gene is TRBV20-1, the J gene TRBJ2-1; D is tentatively TRBD1 or TRBD2 (6 bases each). Per the germline V gene, CDR1 is DFQATT and CDR2 is SNEGSKA (reference sequence). V was clipped by 6 bases and J by 1 base, with 13 bases between them. This CDR3 comprises 14 residues. The CDR3 loop reads CSAAGHLSYNEQFF. For the CDR3, the DNA is TGCAGTGCCGCGGGACACCTGTCCTACAATGAGCAGTTCTTC.

V and J are TRBV6-1 and TRBJ2-2; 8 nucleotides agree with TRBD1. The CDR3 is 15 residues long. Germline V gene lookup returns CDR1 MNHNS and CDR2 SASEGT. Trimming took 6 bases from V and 0 from J; bases not matched to a gene: 3. Written as DNA, the CDR3 is TGTGCCAGCAGCCGGGACAGGCCGAACACCGGGGAGCTGTTTTTT. It translates to CASSRDRPNTGELFF.

This clonotype was seen repeatedly, ten times or more. The chain joins TRBV20-1 to TRBJ2-1, with D uncertain. CDR1 is DFQATT and CDR2 is SNEGSKA in the germline V gene (reference sequence). This CDR3 comprises 16 residues. V lost 5 bases and J 0 bases, leaving 17 bases between the germline ends. The CDR3 region is CSAPEFGKSSYNEQFF. Written as DNA, the CDR3 is TGCAGTGCTCCAGAGTTCGGAAAAAGCTCCTACAATGAGCAGTTCTTC.

Ten or more counts support this clonotype. The gene calls are TRBV5-4 and TRBJ2-7, with TRBD1 matching 9 bases. CDR1 SGHNT and CDR2 YYREEE come from the germline V gene (reference sequence). CDR3 length: 15 amino acids. V trimming: 0 bases; J trimming: 0 bases; junction bases outside the gene matches: 1. The CDR3 sequence is CASSLEDRGSYEQYF. As DNA, the CDR3 is TGTGCCAGCAGCTTGGAGGACAGGGGCTCCTACGAGCAGTACTTC. Together with reference TRBV5-4 and TRBJ2-7, the CDR3 gives the full variable domain: ETGVTQSPTHLIKTRGQQVTLRCSSQSGHNTVSWYQQALGQGPQFIFQYYREEENGRGNFPPRFSGLQFPNYSSELNVNALELDDSALYLCASSLEDRGSYEQYFGPGTRLTVT.

The sample holds many counts of this clonotype. The chain joins TRBV9 to TRBJ1-1; maybe TRBD1 (6 bases). V was shortened by 4 bases and J by 4 bases, with 20 bases between the two germline ends. Germline V lookup: CDR1 SGDLS, CDR2 YYNGEE. The CDR3 spans 16 residues. CDR3 coding DNA: TGTGCCAGCAGCCCGGGGGCGGGACCCAAGTCCACTGAAGCTTTCTTT. This sequence encodes CASSPGAGPKSTEAFF.

At least ten counts were recorded for this clonotype. This chain joins TRBV30 and TRBJ2-7; unclear D gene. Looked up from germline, CDR1 is GTSNPN and CDR2 is SVGIG (reference sequence). V lost 3 bases and J lost 2, with 8 bases in between. The CDR3 is 12 residues long. CDR3 residues: CAWRSQAYEQYF. The CDR3 DNA reads TGTGCCTGGAGAAGTCAGGCCTACGAGCAGTACTTC.

The sample holds many counts of this clonotype. This sequence joins TRBV9 and TRBJ1-6; 11 bases fit TRBD1. V trimming: 3 bases; J trimming: 11 bases; junction bases outside the gene matches: 7. The CDR3 contains 15 residues. Germline lookup yields CDR1 SGDLS and CDR2 YYNGEE. The CDR3 sequence: CASSGGPGQGAPLHF. In nucleotides, the CDR3 is TGTGCCAGCAGCGGAGGTCCGGGACAGGGGGCACCCCTCCACTTT. Full variable domain (outside the CDR3, taken from reference TRBV9 and TRBJ1-6): DSGVTQTPKHLITATGQRVTLRCSPRSGDLSVYWYQQSLDQGLQFLIQYYNGEERAKGNILERFSAQQFPDLHSELNLSSLELGDSALYFCASSGGPGQGAPLHFGNGTRLTVT.

This clonotype was detected ten times or more. This sequence joins TRBV12-3 or TRBV12-4 and TRBJ2-1; D uncertain. Trimming stripped 6 bases from V and 8 bases from J, with 8 bases between. CDR3 length: 11 amino acids. The CDR3 nucleotides are TGTGCCAGCAGCCGAGCCTATGAGCAGTTCTTC. Protein: CASSRAYEQFF.

This clonotype has at least ten counts. This chain links TRBV29-1 with TRBJ2-4, with D perhaps matching TRBD1 or TRBD2 (6 bases each). Germline CDR1 reads SQVTM; CDR2 reads ANQGSEA. V lost 6 bases and J 5 bases, leaving 17 bases between the germline ends. The CDR3 has 14 amino acids. The CDR3 protein is CSVVTGRGENIQYF. The CDR3 nucleotides are TGCAGCGTGGTCACAGGGCGGGGAGAAAACATTCAGTACTTC.

The CDR3 nucleotides read TGCAGTGCTAGAGATGGTAGAGTCCGGCTAGCGGGATACTACAATGAGCAGTTCTTC. This sequence encodes CSARDGRVRLAGYYNEQFF. V is TRBV20-1 and J is TRBJ2-1; 9 bases agree with TRBD2. The CDR3 runs 19 residues. In germline, CDR1 is DFQATT, CDR2 SNEGSKA (reference sequence). Trimming removed 0 bases from V and 3 bases from J; junction bases left unmatched: 15.

This clonotype was observed many times. The CDR3 DNA sequence: TGTGCCAGCAGTGCCCAGGGAACGGGCACAGATACGCAGTATTTT. Amino acids: CASSAQGTGTDTQYF. The V call is TRBV6-4, the J call TRBJ2-3; D is perhaps TRBD1 (5 bases). CDR3 length equals 15 residues. Germline CDR1 and CDR2: MRHNA and SNTAGT. Trimming took off 4 bases at V and 1 base at J, with 12 bases between the two ends.

This clonotype was seen at least ten times. The rearrangement links TRBV9 to TRBJ1-1; D remains ambiguous. This CDR3 is built from 14 residues. With 4 bases removed from V and 0 bases from J, the gap between germline ends came to 10 bases. The germline CDR1 and CDR2 sequences are SGDLS and YYNGEE. CDR3 amino acids: CASSPRWMNTEAFF. The CDR3 nucleotides read TGTGCCAGCAGCCCGCGGTGGATGAACACTGAAGCTTTCTTT.

The V and J genes are TRBV4-1 and TRBJ2-1, with D tentatively TRBD2 (5 bases). The CDR3 is 13 residues long. V dropped 4 bases and J dropped 4 bases, with 8 bases sitting between them. Germline values: CDR1 MGHRA, CDR2 YSYEKL. CDR3 loop: CASSLPGYNEQFF. CDR3 sequence (DNA): TGCGCCAGCAGCCTCCCGGGGTACAATGAGCAGTTCTTC.

There are many counts of this clonotype. The chain combines TRBV11-2 with TRBJ2-3; the D gene is possibly TRBD1 (5 bases). The CDR3 is 14 amino acids. Trimming removed 5 bases from V and 0 bases from J, with 9 bases in between. The germline V gene encodes CDR1 SGHAT and CDR2 FQNNGV. The CDR3, as DNA: TGTGCCAGCAGCCCTGACAGTAGCACAGATACGCAGTATTTT. It is translated as CASSPDSSTDTQYF.